This T cell receptor beta chain comes out of a study of T cell changes during pregnancy in multiple sclerosis. The table came from immunoSEQ multiplex PCR; TCRdb's copy has only in-frame clones and leaves some out. The sample consists of tens of thousands of clones, 80% to 95% of them appearing once. The CDR3 extends over 14 amino acids. Germline-derived CDR1 and CDR2 are SGHTA and FQGNSA. V shed 5 bases and J 5 bases; nucleotides not matched to a gene: 8. This clonotype was sampled from a female donor with multiple sclerosis, enrolled in a pregnancy study. Sequenced material: peripheral blood, taken after pregnancy. The V gene is TRBV7-2, the J gene TRBJ2-7; 8 nucleotides line up with TRBD2. CDR3 nucleotides: TGTGCCAGCAGCAGCGACCCGGGGGGGCACGAGCAGTACTTC. Protein product: CASSSDPGGHEQYF.